This is a list of T cell receptor beta chains from one sample in a study of cytomegalovirus exposure and HLA in healthy donors. Clones were sequenced by immunoSEQ multiplex PCR, and TCRdb holds only the in-frame ones, with some missing. The sample records 110,000 to 150,000 clones, approximately 79% being singletons. Sequenced input: PBMCs. These receptors came from a man in his late teens or twenties in good health and CMV-seropositive. CDR3s include the opening cysteine and the closing phenylalanine or tryptophan. Fields, in order: V gene, J gene, clone size, CDR3 protein. Clone size is not always given. Where it is, it says once, few, many or a class for expanded clones.

TRBV5-1	TRBJ2-6	.	CASHLSTGAGANVLTF
TRBV7-3	TRBJ2-7	.	CASSLTPTSGNEQYF
TRBV6-6	TRBJ1-3	.	CASRGRDAGRNTIYF
TRBV28	TRBJ2-7	.	CASSNRAEQYF
TRBV30	TRBJ2-2	.	CAWSVIANTGELFF
TRBV5-6	TRBJ2-6	.	CASSFGGANVLTF
TRBV29-1	TRBJ2-1	.	CSGRVNEQFF
TRBV18	TRBJ1-1	.	CASSPSGQGIEAFF
TRBV28	TRBJ2-7	.	CASSVSGTVYEQYF
TRBV30	.	.	CAWSPSHYEQYF
TRBV27	TRBJ1-1	.	CASSSSDRGMNTEAFF
TRBV4-1	TRBJ2-7	.	CASSQGQGLGYEQYF
TRBV30	TRBJ2-2	.	CAWSDTGELFF
TRBV10-3	TRBJ2-3	.	CAISARGAGRDTQYF
TRBV5-5	TRBJ1-1	.	CASSSVPELGRTEAFF
TRBV6-1	TRBJ2-7	.	CASSEEGGQGAYEQYF
TRBV7-9	TRBJ2-1	.	CASSFGTGGNEQFF
TRBV6-4	TRBJ1-2	.	CASRPQGAFQALNGYTF
TRBV7-2	TRBJ1-5	once	CASSSELGGQPQHF
TRBV19	TRBJ2-7	.	CASSQGRWEQYF
TRBV27	TRBJ1-5	.	CASSRGGFSNQPQHF
TRBV27	TRBJ1-1	.	CASSLRGLNTEAFF
TRBV2	TRBJ2-5	.	CASDQDSRGTIPNLYF
TRBV4-1	TRBJ2-7	.	CASSQVGGYASYEQYF
TRBV4-1	TRBJ1-6	once	CASSQARTDNSPLHF
TRBV12-2	TRBJ2-1	.	CASRLAYGSGRSSYNEQFF
TRBV28	TRBJ1-4	.	CASSLVGQGGEKLFF
TRBV7-2	TRBJ2-7	few	CASSFDRGDEQYF
TRBV7-9	TRBJ2-5	.	CASSLFRAGLETQYF
TRBV7-2	TRBJ1-4	.	CASSPQRALNEKLFF
TRBV7-6	TRBJ2-3	.	CASSRNKDTQYF
TRBV4-1	TRBJ2-3	.	CASSQDRGSTVSDTQYF
TRBV6-5	TRBJ1-3	few	CASSPDRGSGNTIYF
TRBV27	TRBJ2-2	few	CASSLGGVAGTGELFF
TRBV9	TRBJ2-3	.	CASSAHTPAAGVTDTQYF
TRBV5-1	TRBJ2-2	once	CASSLSGLAGELGNTGELFF
TRBV18	TRBJ2-7	once	CASSPRTSGSSYEQYF
TRBV5-6	TRBJ2-1	.	CASSLDGGASSYNEQFF
TRBV19	TRBJ2-1	few	CASKPDRVRGRNEQFF
TRBV5-6	TRBJ1-1	few	CASSFNPTEAFF
TRBV27	TRBJ2-7	.	CASSRQGASYEQYF
TRBV6-5	TRBJ2-3	.	CASRPPRGSADTQYF
TRBV28	TRBJ2-7	.	CASSRGASYEQYF
TRBV5-8	TRBJ2-1	.	CASSFSDRENEQFF
TRBV2	TRBJ2-1	.	CASSERGGSSYNEQFF
TRBV19	TRBJ2-1	.	CASSIAGNEQFF
TRBV27	TRBJ2-1	.	CASTIYPGQGYNEQFF
TRBV6-5	TRBJ1-5	.	CASSSRPGRGNQPQHF
TRBV30	TRBJ2-7	.	CAWTPGQISSYEQYF
TRBV28	TRBJ2-1	.	CASSLAGGNNEQFF
TRBV27	TRBJ2-7	.	CASSLSYREPFPSYEQYF
TRBV5-4	TRBJ1-5	.	CASSPDGGGNQPQHF
TRBV14	TRBJ2-7	.	CASSQWSSGGYEQYF